What follows are 4 T cell receptor beta chains derived from one specimen sequenced in a study of response to subunit inactivated influenza vaccine. TCRdb called the RT-PCR reads again in MiXCR, with one record for every CDR3 protein. The sample records about 540,000 distinct CDR3 sequences, roughly a quarter being singletons. The same sample was also studied in work on T cells expressing NK-cell markers. From that study: The authors made TCR beta cDNA libraries by 5'RACE template switching. This switching added a universal primer site and UMIs.

Sequenced here: CD4+ T cells sorted from PBMCs, sampled approximately 12 days after vaccination. These receptors were taken from a man in his fifties or sixties who received an inactivated influenza vaccine.

The genes are TRBV20-1 and TRBJ1-5; D possibly corresponds to TRBD1 (6 bases). The ends were cut back, 2 bases at V and 0 bases at J, with 11 bases in the middle. The CDR3 loop spans 15 amino acids. Germline V CDR1 and CDR2: DFQATT, SNEGSKA (reference sequence). CDR3 DNA: TGCAGTGCTAGACAGGGGACTTATAGCAATCAGCCCCAGCATTTT. Protein sequence: CSARQGTYSNQPQHF.

This chain connects TRBV20-1 to TRBJ1-2; no firm D call. The germline V gene has CDR1 DFQATT and CDR2 SNEGSKA (reference sequence). The germline V and J ends were trimmed by 1 base and 3 bases, with 12 bases remaining between them. This CDR3 is 14 amino acids long. The CDR3 spells CSARAGQADYGYTF. The CDR3, as DNA: TGCAGTGCTAGAGCCGGGCAGGCGGACTATGGCTACACCTTC.

This clonotype has just a few counts. V gene TRBV7-2 combines with J gene TRBJ2-7; 8 nucleotides agree with TRBD1. The CDR3 is 15 residues long. The germline V gene encodes CDR1 SGHTA and CDR2 FQGNSA. V lost 2 bases to trimming and J lost 0 bases; unmatched junction nucleotides: 3. The CDR3 nucleotides are TGTGCCAGCAGCTTAATGGGACAGGCCTCCTACGAGCAGTACTTC. This gives the protein CASSLMGQASYEQYF.

This clonotype was observed a handful of times. The chain recombines TRBV7-9 with TRBJ1-3; the D gene is possibly TRBD1 (5 bases). Per germline, CDR1 SEHNR and CDR2 FQNEAQ (reference sequence). CDR3 length equals 15 residues. The V end was cut by 3 bases, the J end by 0 bases, with 9 bases between. Here the CDR3 DNA reads TGTGCCAGCAGCTTCCCCGGGACCTCTGGAAACACCATATATTTT. Residues: CASSFPGTSGNTIYF.